This T cell receptor beta chain was identified in a study of neurological immune-mediated disorders (dated by TCRdb to about 2019). For the study in its entirety: The study compared peripheral blood TCR-beta repertoires of HTLV-I-associated myelopathy (HAM/TSP) patients, multiple sclerosis patients and healthy controls using UMI-based sequencing. The roughly 110 TCR-beta libraries included longitudinal samples, technical triplicates and paired sorted CD4+ and CD8+ T-cell subsets alongside PBMC samples. The cohort included some 68 subjects: around 15 with HAM/TSP, around 34 with multiple sclerosis, and about 20 healthy controls.

To synthesize cDNA, template-switch 5'RACE was performed with a primer carrying a 10-nucleotide random unique molecular identifier so that each TCR transcript was tagged. Over 200 million TCR-beta sequences, covering 15-18 subjects, were produced in each sequencing run. The RNeasy kit was used for extraction of total RNA. Using the KAPA Real-time Library Amplification kit, TCR-beta VDJ regions were amplified with primers for the TCR constant region and the 5'RACE anchor. A first PCR added sample indexes and Illumina adaptors, after which a second PCR increased the library yield. After purification with Ampure beads, the TCR product of roughly 650 bp was size-selected on a 2% E-gel SizeSelection system. Before pooling, library quality was checked on a Bioanalyzer, concentration was measured with Qubit, and libraries were quantified with the Kapa Library Quantification kit. Libraries were sequenced paired-end 2 x 150 bp on an Illumina HiSeq 2500. To increase sequence diversity, roughly 24-31% phiX was spiked into each library pool. As for how the authors treated the data: Quality-filtered reads were processed with the UMI-based MiGEC pipeline, and over 75% of raw TCR sequences were removed by the MiGEC pipeline during error correction. VDJ genes were aligned to IMGT germline references, and clonotypes were defined by unique CDR3 amino acid sequence plus V-J genes. VDJtools evaluated clonal expansion, Shannon diversity and CDR3 relatedness (CalcPairwiseDistances, ClusterSamples); CLCbio workbench built phylogenetic trees. Expanded clones were defined as having at least 8 unique UMIs, based on coefficient-of-variation modelling across technical triplicates. TCRdb redid the processing of the public reads, applying fastp at Q25 and MiXCR, and retained in-frame beta chains. Each entry merges the rows of one CDR3 protein and shows their most common DNA and genes. The V and J calls reflect TCRdb's pipeline rather than the authors' work. This sample holds roughly 80,000 distinct CDR3 sequences; 15% to 20% were observed only once. The top ten clonotypes cover roughly 14% of the sample.

Healthy controls were blood bank volunteers in Maryland, USA. Libraries from unsorted PBMCs were made from 2 million PBMCs kept in RNAlater at -80 degrees C until RNA extraction. Peripheral blood was subjected to Ficoll-Hypaque density gradient centrifugation to isolate PBMCs, which were then cryopreserved in liquid nitrogen. Broader findings and caveats from the paper: TCR clonal expansion was highest in HAM/TSP patients and lowest in MS patients, with MS patients falling below even healthy controls. No identical CDR3 amino acid sequences were shared among expanded clones across subjects, suggesting private TCR-beta repertoires in all groups.

Taken from the germline V gene, the CDR1 and CDR2 loops are KGHSH and LQKENI. V gives up 4 bases and J gives up 2 bases, and the segment between their germline ends measures 12 bases. The CDR3 covers 15 residues, taking in both the cysteine and the phenylalanine. Only CDR3 DNA remains: 45 bases, in frame from the first base. A remark on this clonotype: Its antigen is still unknown. Base qualities were left out, and no much larger clone turns up one base away.

Sequencing was done on a sample of PBMCs. The sequence was collected from a middle-aged woman in good health. This chain joins TRBV18 to TRBJ2-1; perhaps TRBD1 is the D gene, with 6 bases matching. The CDR3 loop reads CASSLAQGTYNEQFF. The nucleotide sequence reads TGTGCCAGCTCACTCGCTCAGGGGACCTACAATGAGCAGTTCTTC.